This TCR beta chain was captured by sequencing in a study of a mutant IDH1 vaccine in newly diagnosed glioma. Study-wide background: Patients were pretreated with radiotherapy, temozolomide, or both, mostly both.

Time point given: week 35, safety follow-up. Topical imiquimod accompanied each vaccine dose, which consisted of 300 ug of mutant IDH1 20-mer peptide. Measured with immunoSEQ multiplex PCR; TCRdb has only the in-frame clones, and not every one. This repertoire shows 35,000 to 50,000 clones, around 94% found once; its top ten account for roughly 2.4%. The germline V and J ends were trimmed by 0 bases and 1 base, with 13 bases remaining between them. The CDR3 is 17 residues long. From germline, CDR1 is MNHNS and CDR2 SASEGT. About this clone: Its antigen remains unknown.

The receptor comes from a middle-aged man with glioma. The chain joins TRBV6-1 to TRBJ2-4; D is undetermined. The sample here was PBMCs, taken from a glioma patient whose treatment included an IDH1 peptide vaccine. CDR3 nucleotides: TGTGCCAGCAGTGAAGCTCGTCTTTTGGGGGCCAAAAACATTCAGTACTTC. It encodes CASSEARLLGAKNIQYF.